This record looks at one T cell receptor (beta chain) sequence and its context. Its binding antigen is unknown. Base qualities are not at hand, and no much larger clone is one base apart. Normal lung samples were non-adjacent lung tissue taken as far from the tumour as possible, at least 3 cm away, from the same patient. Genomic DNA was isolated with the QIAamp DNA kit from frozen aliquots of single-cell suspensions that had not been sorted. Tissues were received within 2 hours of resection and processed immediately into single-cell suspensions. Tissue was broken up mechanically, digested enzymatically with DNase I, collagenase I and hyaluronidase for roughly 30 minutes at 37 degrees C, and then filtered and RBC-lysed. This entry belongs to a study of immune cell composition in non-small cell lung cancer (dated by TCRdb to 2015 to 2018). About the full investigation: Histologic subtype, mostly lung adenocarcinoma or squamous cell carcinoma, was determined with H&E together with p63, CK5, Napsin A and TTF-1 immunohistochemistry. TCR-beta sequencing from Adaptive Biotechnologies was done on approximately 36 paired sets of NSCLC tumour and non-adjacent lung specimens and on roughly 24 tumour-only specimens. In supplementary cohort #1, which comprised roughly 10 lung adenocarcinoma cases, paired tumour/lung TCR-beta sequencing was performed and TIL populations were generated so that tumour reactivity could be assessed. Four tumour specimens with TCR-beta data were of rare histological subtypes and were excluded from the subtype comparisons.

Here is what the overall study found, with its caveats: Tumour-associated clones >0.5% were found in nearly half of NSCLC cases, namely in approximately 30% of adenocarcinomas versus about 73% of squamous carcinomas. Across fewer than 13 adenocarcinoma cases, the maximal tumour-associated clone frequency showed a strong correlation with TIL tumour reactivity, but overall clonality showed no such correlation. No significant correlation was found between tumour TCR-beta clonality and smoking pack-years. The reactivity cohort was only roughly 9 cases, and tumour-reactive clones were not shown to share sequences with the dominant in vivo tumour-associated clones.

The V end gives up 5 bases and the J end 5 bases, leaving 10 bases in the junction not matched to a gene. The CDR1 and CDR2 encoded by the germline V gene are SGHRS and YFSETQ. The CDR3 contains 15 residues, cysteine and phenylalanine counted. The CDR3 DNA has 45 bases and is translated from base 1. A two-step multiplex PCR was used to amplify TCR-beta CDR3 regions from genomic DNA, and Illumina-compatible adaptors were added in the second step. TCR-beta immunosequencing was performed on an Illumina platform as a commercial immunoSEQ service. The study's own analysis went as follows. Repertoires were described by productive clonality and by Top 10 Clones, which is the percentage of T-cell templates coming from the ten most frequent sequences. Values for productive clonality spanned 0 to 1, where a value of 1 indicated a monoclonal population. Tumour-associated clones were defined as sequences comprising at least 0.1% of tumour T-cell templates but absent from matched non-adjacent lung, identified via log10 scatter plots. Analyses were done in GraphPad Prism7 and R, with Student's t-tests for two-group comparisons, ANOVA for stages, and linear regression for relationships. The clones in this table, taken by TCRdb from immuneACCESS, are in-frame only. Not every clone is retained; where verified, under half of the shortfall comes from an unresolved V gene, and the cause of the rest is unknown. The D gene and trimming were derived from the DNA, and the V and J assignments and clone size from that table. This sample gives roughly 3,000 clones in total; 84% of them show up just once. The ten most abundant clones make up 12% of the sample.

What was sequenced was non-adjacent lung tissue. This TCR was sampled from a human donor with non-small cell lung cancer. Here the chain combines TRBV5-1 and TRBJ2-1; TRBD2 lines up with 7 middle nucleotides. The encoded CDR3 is CASRSTGGRDNEQFF. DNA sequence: TGCGCCAGCAGGTCAACGGGAGGACGAGACAATGAGCAGTTCTTC. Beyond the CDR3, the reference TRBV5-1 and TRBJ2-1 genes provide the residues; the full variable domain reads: KAGVTQTPRYLIKTRGQQVTLSCSPISGHRSVSWYQQTPGQGLQFLFEYFSETQRNKGNFPGRFSGRQFSNSRSEMNVSTLELGDSALYLCASRSTGGRDNEQFFGPGTRLTVL.